This TCR beta chain was recorded in a study of blood T cell repertoires in COVID-19. Study background: T cells, B-cell-depleted T cells, or PBMCs supplied cDNA or gDNA.

The assay was immunoSEQ multiplex PCR, and TCRdb's table has in-frame clones only and misses some. The data hold around 320,000 clones, with nearly 90% observed a single time. Germline trimming cut 2 bases from V and 7 bases from J; bases unmatched to any gene: 2. The CDR3 extends over 14 amino acids. Germline V gene sequence: CDR1 LNHDA, CDR2 SQIVND (reference sequence). Participant age was roughly 18 to 89 years, and participants resided in about two dozen US areas. This clonotype was sampled from a young woman with acute COVID-19. The rearrangement uses TRBV19 and TRBJ1-2, with TRBD1 identical over 12 bases. Sequencing used PBMCs or T cells enriched from blood (not recorded which). The CDR3 protein is CASSIPGQGAGYTF. The CDR3 DNA is TGTGCCAGTAGTATACCGGGACAGGGGGCTGGCTACACCTTC.